Following are 7 T cell receptor beta chains from one sample sequenced in a study of cytomegalovirus exposure and HLA in healthy donors (dated by TCRdb to about 2017). Library prep was done by the immunoSEQ multiplex PCR assay. For the multiplex PCR, a mixture combining 60 forward primers for TCR Vbeta segments and 13 reverse primers for TCR Jbeta segments was used. TCRdb provides this immuneACCESS table in a form limited to in-frame rearrangements. Some clones are lacking; in checked studies, under half of them reflect an unresolved V gene, and why the rest are absent is not known. The sample profile shows more than 140,000 clones; 75% to 80% of them were found once. The ten biggest clones cover around 0.7% of the sample. Input material: PBMCs. These receptors all stem from a male donor in good health and CMV-seronegative.

This rearrangement joins TRBV7-2 to TRBJ2-5; a weak D match, TRBD1 (5 bases). Gene TRBJ2-7 matches the end of the DNA better, so the J call may be wrong. There are 14 residues in the CDR3. In germline, CDR1 is SGHTA, CDR2 FQGNSA. The CDR3 is CASSLGAGKYEQYF. In DNA form, the CDR3 reads TGTGCCAGCAGCTTAGGGGCAGGGAAATACGAGCAGTACTTC.

Turning to this clone: The sample contains more than one DNA sequence encoding this CDR3. J is TRBJ2-7 and V is TRBV5-4; 11 bases fit TRBD1. This CDR3 has 16 residues. Germline assignment: CDR1 SGHNT and CDR2 YYREEE (reference sequence). V shed 0 bases, J shed 3 bases, and the junction held 5 bases outside the gene matches. CDR3 protein: CASSLGGTGGFYEQYF. The CDR3 coding sequence is TGTGCCAGCAGCTTGGGGGGGACAGGGGGGTTCTACGAGCAGTACTTC.

The chain is built from TRBV7-2 and TRBJ1-4; the match to TRBD1 covers 9 bases. The CDR3 loop spans 16 amino acids. Trimming cost V 3 bases and J 4 bases; bases outside gene matches: 6. CDR1 SGHTA and CDR2 FQGNSA come from the germline V gene. The CDR3 coding sequence is TGTGCCAGCAGCTTGGACAGGGGAGGCATTAATGAAAAACTGTTTTTT. Residues: CASSLDRGGINEKLFF.

This clone has a handful of counts. The V call is TRBV11-2, the J call TRBJ2-1; possibly TRBD2 for D (6 bases). In germline, CDR1 is SGHAT, CDR2 FQNNGV. The CDR3 spans 15 residues. V dropped 0 bases and J dropped 6 bases, with 12 bases sitting between them. CDR3 residues: CASSLDRAGINEQFF. CDR3 bases: TGTGCCAGCAGCTTAGATCGGGCGGGGATCAATGAGCAGTTCTTC.

As regards this clone: One end of the junction does not line up with germline, which may come from a read error. The CDR3 reads CSSSLWASGSNEQYF. The DNA for the CDR3 is TGTTCCAGCAGCTTATGGGCTAGCGGGAGTAACGAGCAGTACTTC. The chain joins TRBV7-9 to TRBJ2-7; 10 bases align to TRBD2. CDR1 is SEHNR, CDR2 FQNEAQ, per germline (reference sequence). The CDR3 sequence is 15 residues long. The whole variable domain, remainder taken from reference TRBV7-9 and TRBJ2-7, is DTGVSQNPRHKITKRGQNVTFRCDPISEHNRLYWYRQTLGQGPEFLTYFQNEAQLEKSRLLSDRFSAERPKGSFSTLEIQRTEQGDSAMYLCSSSLWASGSNEQYFGPGTRLTVT.

The V and J genes are TRBV6-5 and TRBJ2-7; D might be TRBD1 (5 bases). The V gene's germline CDR1 is MNHEY and CDR2 SVGAGI. The CDR3 covers 14 residues. Trimming took off 11 bases at V and 1 base at J, with 18 bases between the two ends. The CDR3 DNA sequence: TGTGCCCCCAACACCGGCAGGGAATCCTACGAGCAGTACTTC. It translates to CAPNTGRESYEQYF.

The V gene is TRBV7-8, the J gene TRBJ2-7; 7 bases fit TRBD2. With 2 bases clipped from V and 4 bases from J, the junction kept 8 bases outside the gene matches. The CDR3 contains 15 residues. Germline loops: CDR1 SGHVS, CDR2 FQNEAQ. The CDR3 sequence is CASSLKRDSRYEQYF. As DNA, the CDR3 is TGTGCCAGCAGCTTAAAGCGGGACTCGCGTTACGAGCAGTACTTC.